This is a list of T cell receptor beta chains from one sample in a study of blood T cells in healthy people across ages. Via MiXCR, TCRdb re-called the 5' RACE reads, giving one row per CDR3 protein. The sample has some 1.1 million distinct CDR3 sequences, 35% to 40% seen once. Sequenced: blood. All receptors derive from a young man in good health. Both conserved end residues are part of each CDR3. The D gene is left open where the match is weak.

d_gene: .; j_gene: TRBJ2-5; v_gene: TRBV5-1; len: 15; CDR3aa: CASSFSRTTQETQYF
d_gene: .; j_gene: TRBJ1-5; v_gene: TRBV12-3/TRBV12-4; len: 13; CDR3aa: CASSQGGFQPQHF
d_gene: .; j_gene: TRBJ2-1; v_gene: TRBV5-4; len: 17; CDR3aa: CASSLGASCLSYNEQFF
d_gene: .; j_gene: TRBJ2-1; v_gene: TRBV2; len: 15; CDR3aa: CASRSGGTGYNEQFF
d_gene: .; j_gene: TRBJ1-6; v_gene: TRBV13; len: 15; CDR3aa: CASSPGGQDNSPLHF
d_gene: .; j_gene: TRBJ1-2; v_gene: TRBV21-1; len: 12; CDR3aa: CASSLRPRGYTF
d_gene: .; j_gene: TRBJ2-4; v_gene: TRBV7-9; len: 18; CDR3aa: CASSLTGGGTLAKNIQYF
d_gene: .; j_gene: TRBJ1-2; v_gene: TRBV5-1; len: 14; CDR3aa: CASSIEGAANGYTF
d_gene: .; j_gene: TRBJ2-5; v_gene: TRBV10-3; len: 15; CDR3aa: CAISEATDQRETQYF
d_gene: TRBD1; j_gene: TRBJ1-2; v_gene: TRBV5-8; len: 18; CDR3aa: CASRMTSAVRGLIYGYTF
d_gene: TRBD2; j_gene: TRBJ2-6; v_gene: TRBV28; len: 19; CDR3aa: CASTPSLAGGSHGANVLTF
d_gene: TRBD1; j_gene: TRBJ1-2; v_gene: TRBV6-5; len: 16; CDR3aa: CASSYSPGQGFYGYTF
d_gene: .; j_gene: TRBJ1-4; v_gene: TRBV12-3/TRBV12-4; len: 14; CDR3aa: CASSPQGGTEKLFF
d_gene: TRBD1; j_gene: TRBJ1-6; v_gene: TRBV7-2; len: 17; CDR3aa: CASSQRTGGSYNSPLHF
d_gene: .; j_gene: TRBJ2-1; v_gene: TRBV6-2/TRBV6-3; len: 13; CDR3aa: CASSLARFNEQFF
d_gene: .; j_gene: TRBJ2-7; v_gene: TRBV20-1; len: 12; CDR3aa: CSARGDHSEQYF
d_gene: .; j_gene: TRBJ2-1; v_gene: TRBV27; len: 14; CDR3aa: CASSYGGDYNEQFF
d_gene: .; j_gene: TRBJ2-2; v_gene: TRBV12-3/TRBV12-4; len: 14; CDR3aa: CASTAPTNTGELFF
d_gene: .; j_gene: TRBJ2-3; v_gene: TRBV20-1; len: 14; CDR3aa: CSASDRGAEDTQYF
d_gene: TRBD1; j_gene: TRBJ1-1; v_gene: TRBV12-3/TRBV12-4; len: 13; CDR3aa: CAISQGAGAEAFF
d_gene: .; j_gene: TRBJ2-1; v_gene: TRBV27; len: 13; CDR3aa: CASSVFPRDEQFF
d_gene: .; j_gene: .; v_gene: TRBV5-8; len: 13; CDR3aa: CASRTRTRETQYF
d_gene: TRBD2; j_gene: TRBJ2-7; v_gene: TRBV20-1; len: 14; CDR3aa: CSASEAGGQETHYF
d_gene: TRBD1; j_gene: TRBJ1-2; v_gene: TRBV20-1; len: 12; CDR3aa: CSASLTGYGYTF
d_gene: TRBD2; j_gene: TRBJ2-1; v_gene: TRBV10-3; len: 15; CDR3aa: CAISGTSGAYNEQFF
d_gene: TRBD2; j_gene: TRBJ2-3; v_gene: TRBV20-1; len: 17; CDR3aa: CSAIPSGGAPRTDTQYF
d_gene: TRBD1; j_gene: TRBJ1-2; v_gene: TRBV27; len: 14; CDR3aa: CASSRGQGLYGYTF
d_gene: .; j_gene: TRBJ2-4; v_gene: TRBV3-1; len: 18; CDR3aa: CASSRGAGAVLAKNIQYF
d_gene: TRBD1; j_gene: TRBJ2-5; v_gene: TRBV6-5; len: 15; CDR3aa: CASRTTGANQETQYF
d_gene: .; j_gene: TRBJ2-3; v_gene: TRBV6-6; len: 17; CDR3aa: CASSYSTAGWGTDTQYF
d_gene: TRBD1; j_gene: TRBJ1-2; v_gene: TRBV29-1; len: 15; CDR3aa: CSVEAPGQGAKGYTF
d_gene: .; j_gene: TRBJ2-5; v_gene: TRBV5-1; len: 11; CDR3aa: CASRNEETQYF
d_gene: .; j_gene: TRBJ2-1; v_gene: TRBV5-6; len: 12; CDR3aa: CASSAYGFELFF
d_gene: .; j_gene: TRBJ1-1; v_gene: TRBV25-1; len: 13; CDR3aa: CASSDRWNTEAFF
d_gene: TRBD1; j_gene: TRBJ2-5; v_gene: TRBV20-1; len: 13; CDR3aa: CSAPGTGEKTQYF
d_gene: TRBD2; j_gene: TRBJ2-2; v_gene: TRBV7-2; len: 17; CDR3aa: CASSPRAGGPRTGELFF
d_gene: .; j_gene: TRBJ2-3; v_gene: TRBV5-1; len: 16; CDR3aa: CASSQSQGLPTDTQYF
d_gene: TRBD1; j_gene: TRBJ1-6; v_gene: TRBV7-3; len: 15; CDR3aa: CASSSTGAPNSPLHF
d_gene: .; j_gene: TRBJ1-2; v_gene: TRBV21-1; len: 15; CDR3aa: CASSQKEGVRYGYTF
d_gene: .; j_gene: TRBJ2-1; v_gene: TRBV20-1; len: 14; CDR3aa: CSAAEGGSYNEQFF
d_gene: .; j_gene: TRBJ2-1; v_gene: TRBV7-9; len: 16; CDR3aa: CASSFGEASSYNERFF
d_gene: .; j_gene: TRBJ2-2; v_gene: TRBV6-2/TRBV6-3; len: 11; CDR3aa: CASGHTGELFF
d_gene: .; j_gene: TRBJ2-3; v_gene: TRBV6-2/TRBV6-3; len: 13; CDR3aa: CASKTDGSDTQYF
d_gene: .; j_gene: TRBJ2-5; v_gene: TRBV4-1; len: 15; CDR3aa: CASSQRTNVQETQYF
d_gene: .; j_gene: TRBJ1-3; v_gene: TRBV12-3/TRBV12-4; len: 15; CDR3aa: CASSLAVSSGNTIYF
d_gene: .; j_gene: TRBJ2-5; v_gene: TRBV5-6; len: 17; CDR3aa: CASSVRWDTKFKETQYF
d_gene: TRBD1; j_gene: TRBJ1-3; v_gene: TRBV20-1; len: 16; CDR3aa: CSATNGQGPPGNTIYF
d_gene: TRBD1; j_gene: TRBJ1-2; v_gene: TRBV4-3; len: 14; CDR3aa: CASSQRQGSEGYTF
d_gene: TRBD2; j_gene: TRBJ2-1; v_gene: TRBV11-3; len: 17; CDR3aa: CASSLMGGGTSYNEQFF
d_gene: .; j_gene: TRBJ2-3; v_gene: TRBV7-2; len: 12; CDR3aa: CASSSAGDTQYF
d_gene: .; j_gene: TRBJ2-5; v_gene: TRBV7-3; len: 15; CDR3aa: CASSLGQGYQETQYF
d_gene: TRBD1; j_gene: TRBJ1-1; v_gene: TRBV6-5; len: 15; CDR3aa: CASSYLGQENTEAFF
d_gene: .; j_gene: TRBJ1-5; v_gene: TRBV20-1; len: 15; CDR3aa: CSARDVDISNQPQHF
d_gene: .; j_gene: TRBJ1-1; v_gene: TRBV29-1; len: 13; CDR3aa: CSVEAVMNTEAFF
d_gene: .; j_gene: TRBJ1-6; v_gene: TRBV12-3/TRBV12-4; len: 14; CDR3aa: CASSLEAFNSPLHF
d_gene: .; j_gene: TRBJ1-1; v_gene: TRBV7-2; len: 11; CDR3aa: CASSLARQTFF
d_gene: TRBD1; j_gene: TRBJ2-2; v_gene: TRBV3-1; len: 14; CDR3aa: CASSQQGATGELFF